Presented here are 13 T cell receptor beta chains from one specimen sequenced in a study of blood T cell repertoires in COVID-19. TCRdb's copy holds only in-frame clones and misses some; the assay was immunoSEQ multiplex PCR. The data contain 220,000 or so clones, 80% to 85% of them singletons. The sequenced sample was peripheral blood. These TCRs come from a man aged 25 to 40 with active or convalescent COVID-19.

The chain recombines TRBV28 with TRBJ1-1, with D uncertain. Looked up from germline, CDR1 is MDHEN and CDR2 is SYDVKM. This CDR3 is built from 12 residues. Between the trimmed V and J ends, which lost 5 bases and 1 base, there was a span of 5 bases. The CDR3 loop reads CASSRWNTEAFF. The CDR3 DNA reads TGTGCCAGCAGTCGGTGGAACACTGAAGCTTTCTTT.

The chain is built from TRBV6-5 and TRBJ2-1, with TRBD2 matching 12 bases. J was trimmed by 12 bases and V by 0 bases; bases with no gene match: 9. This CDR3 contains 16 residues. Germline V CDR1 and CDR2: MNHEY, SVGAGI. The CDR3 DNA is TGTGCCAGCAGTTACTCGAGTCTAGCGGGGGGGCTTGGGCAGTTCTTC. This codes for CASSYSSLAGGLGQFF.

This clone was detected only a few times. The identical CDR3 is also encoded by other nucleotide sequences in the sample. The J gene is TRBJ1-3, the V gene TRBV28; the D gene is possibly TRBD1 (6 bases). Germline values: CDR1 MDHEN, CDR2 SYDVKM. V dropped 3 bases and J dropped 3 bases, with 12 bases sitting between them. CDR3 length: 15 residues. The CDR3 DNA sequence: TGTGCCAGCAGTTTGCCAGGGGCGGATGGAAACACCATATATTTT. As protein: CASSLPGADGNTIYF.

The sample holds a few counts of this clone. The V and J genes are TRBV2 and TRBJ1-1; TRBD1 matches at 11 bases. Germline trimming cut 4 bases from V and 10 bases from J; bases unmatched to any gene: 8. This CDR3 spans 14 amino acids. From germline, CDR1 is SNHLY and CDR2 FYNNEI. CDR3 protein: CASSAPRDRGAAFF. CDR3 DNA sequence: TGTGCCAGCAGTGCCCCACGGGACAGGGGGGCAGCTTTCTTT.

CDR3 DNA sequence: TGTGCCAGCAGCCAAGGAGATTCTGGAAACACCATATATTTT. Its translation is CASSQGDSGNTIYF. The V and J genes are TRBV3-1 (or the pseudogene TRBV3-2) and TRBJ1-3, with unresolved D. The CDR3 loop spans 14 amino acids. Trimming took off 1 base at V and 1 base at J, with 5 bases between the two ends. Germline CDR1 LGHDT, CDR2 YNNKEL (reference sequence).

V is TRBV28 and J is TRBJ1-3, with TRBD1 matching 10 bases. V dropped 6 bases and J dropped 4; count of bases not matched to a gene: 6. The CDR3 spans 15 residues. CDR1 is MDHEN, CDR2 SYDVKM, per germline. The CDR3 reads CASRLPGQGGNTIYF. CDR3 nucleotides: TGTGCCAGCAGATTGCCGGGACAGGGGGGAAACACCATATATTTT.

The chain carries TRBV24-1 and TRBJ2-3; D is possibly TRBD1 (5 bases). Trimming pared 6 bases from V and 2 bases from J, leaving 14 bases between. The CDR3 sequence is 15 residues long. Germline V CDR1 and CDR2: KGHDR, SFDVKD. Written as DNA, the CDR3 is TGTGCCACCAGTATAAGGGGCTCGTACACAGATACGCAGTATTTT. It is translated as CATSIRGSYTDTQYF.

Written as DNA, the CDR3 is TGTGCCAGCAGCTTTTATTATGTCACAGATACGCAGTATTTT. Protein sequence: CASSFYYVTDTQYF. This sequence joins TRBV6-5 and TRBJ2-3; unclear D gene. V was shortened by 6 bases and J by 2 bases, with 12 bases between the two germline ends. This CDR3 is 14 amino acids long. Germline V gene sequence: CDR1 MNHEY, CDR2 SVGAGI.

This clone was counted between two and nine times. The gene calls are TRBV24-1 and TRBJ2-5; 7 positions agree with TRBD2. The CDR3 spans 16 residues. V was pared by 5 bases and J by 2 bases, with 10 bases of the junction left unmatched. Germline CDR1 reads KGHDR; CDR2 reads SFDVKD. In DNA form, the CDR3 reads TGTGCCACCAGTGGCCCCCAGACTAGCAGACAAGAGACCCAGTACTTC. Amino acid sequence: CATSGPQTSRQETQYF.

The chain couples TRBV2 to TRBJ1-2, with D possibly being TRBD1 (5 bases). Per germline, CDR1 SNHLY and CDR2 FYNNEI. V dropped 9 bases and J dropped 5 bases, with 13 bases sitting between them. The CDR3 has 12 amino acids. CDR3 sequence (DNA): TGTGCCAGGCGGGGCCCGACTTATGGCTACACCTTC. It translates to CARRGPTYGYTF.

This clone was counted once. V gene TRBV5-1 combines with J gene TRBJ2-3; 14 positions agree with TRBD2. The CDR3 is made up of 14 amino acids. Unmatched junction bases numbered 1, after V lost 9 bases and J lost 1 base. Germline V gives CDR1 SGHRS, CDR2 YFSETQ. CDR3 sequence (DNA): TGCGCCACGGGACTAGCGGGGGGCACAGATACGCAGTATTTT. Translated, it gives CATGLAGGTDTQYF.

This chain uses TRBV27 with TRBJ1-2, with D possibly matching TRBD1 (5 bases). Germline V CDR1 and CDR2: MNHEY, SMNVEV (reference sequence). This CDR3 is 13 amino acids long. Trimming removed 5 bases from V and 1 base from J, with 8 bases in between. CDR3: CASSLQGNYGYTF. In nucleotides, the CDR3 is TGTGCCAGCAGTCTGCAGGGTAACTATGGCTACACCTTC.

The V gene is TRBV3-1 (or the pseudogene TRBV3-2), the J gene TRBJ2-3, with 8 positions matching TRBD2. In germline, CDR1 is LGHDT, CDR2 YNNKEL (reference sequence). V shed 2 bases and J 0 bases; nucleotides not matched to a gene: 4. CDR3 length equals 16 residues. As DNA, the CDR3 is TGTGCCAGCAGCCAACAAGCGGGGGACAGCACAGATACGCAGTATTTT. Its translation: CASSQQAGDSTDTQYF.